This TCR beta chain was found in a study of T cell changes during pregnancy in multiple sclerosis. V lost 1 base to trimming and J lost 5 bases; unmatched junction nucleotides: 3. CDR3 length equals 15 residues. Germline lookup yields CDR1 SNHLY and CDR2 FYNNEI. Assay used: immunoSEQ multiplex PCR; TCRdb lists only in-frame clones, some missing. This table has around 43,000 clones, just over 90% appearing once. Material: CD8+ T cells from peripheral blood mononuclear cells, obtained after pregnancy. V is TRBV2 and J is TRBJ2-5, with 11 bases aligning to TRBD2. The receptor comes from a female donor with multiple sclerosis, enrolled in a pregnancy study. The CDR3 region has the DNA TGTGCCAGCAGTGAAGGTAGCGGGGGGGCGGAGACCCAGTACTTC. This gives the protein CASSEGSGGAETQYF.